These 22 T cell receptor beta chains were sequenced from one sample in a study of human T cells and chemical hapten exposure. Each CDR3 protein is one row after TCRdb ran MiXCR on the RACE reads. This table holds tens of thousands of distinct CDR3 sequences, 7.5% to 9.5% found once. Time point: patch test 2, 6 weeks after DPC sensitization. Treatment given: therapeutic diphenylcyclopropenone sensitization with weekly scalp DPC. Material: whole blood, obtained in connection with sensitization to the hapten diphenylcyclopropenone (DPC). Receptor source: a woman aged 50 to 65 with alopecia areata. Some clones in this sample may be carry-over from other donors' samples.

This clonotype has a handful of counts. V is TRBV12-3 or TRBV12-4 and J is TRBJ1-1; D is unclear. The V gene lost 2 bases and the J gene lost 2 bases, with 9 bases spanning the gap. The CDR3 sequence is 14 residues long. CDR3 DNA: TGTGCCAGCAGTTTATTGGGGAGTAACACTGAAGCTTTCTTT. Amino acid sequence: CASSLLGSNTEAFF.

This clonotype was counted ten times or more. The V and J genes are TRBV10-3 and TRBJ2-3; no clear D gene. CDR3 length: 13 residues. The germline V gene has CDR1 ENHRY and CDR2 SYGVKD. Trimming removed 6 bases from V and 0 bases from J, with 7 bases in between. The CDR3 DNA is TGTGCCATCAGGGGGTCCAGCACAGATACGCAGTATTTT. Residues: CAIRGSSTDTQYF.

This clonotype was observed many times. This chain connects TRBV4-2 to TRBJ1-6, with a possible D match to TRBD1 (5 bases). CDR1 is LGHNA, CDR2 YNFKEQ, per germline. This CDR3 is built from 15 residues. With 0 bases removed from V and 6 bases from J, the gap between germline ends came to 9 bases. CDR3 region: CASSQEQGSNSPLHF. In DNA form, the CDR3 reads TGTGCCAGCAGCCAAGAGCAGGGATCTAATTCACCCCTCCACTTT.

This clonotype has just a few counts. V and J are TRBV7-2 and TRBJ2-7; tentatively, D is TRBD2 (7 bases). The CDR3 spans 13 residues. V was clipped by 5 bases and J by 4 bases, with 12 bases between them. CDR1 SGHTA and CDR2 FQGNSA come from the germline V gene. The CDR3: CASSRGGGYEQYF. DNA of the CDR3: TGTGCCAGCAGCCGAGGGGGAGGGTACGAGCAGTACTTC.

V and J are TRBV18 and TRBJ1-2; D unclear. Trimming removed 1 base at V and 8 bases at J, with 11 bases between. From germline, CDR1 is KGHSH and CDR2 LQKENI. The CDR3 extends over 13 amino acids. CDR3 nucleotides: TGTGCCAGCTCACCACTGAGGGAGGTCGGCTACACCTTC. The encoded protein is CASSPLREVGYTF.

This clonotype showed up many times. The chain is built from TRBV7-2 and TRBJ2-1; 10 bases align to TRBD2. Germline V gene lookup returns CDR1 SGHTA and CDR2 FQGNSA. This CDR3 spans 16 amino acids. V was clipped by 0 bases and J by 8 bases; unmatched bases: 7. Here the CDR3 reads CASSLALAGDIYEQFF. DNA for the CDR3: TGTGCCAGCAGCTTAGCGCTAGCGGGAGATATCTATGAGCAGTTCTTC. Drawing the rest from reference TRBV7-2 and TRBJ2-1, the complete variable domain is GAGVSQSPSNKVTEKGKDVELRCDPISGHTALYWYRQSLGQGLEFLIYFQGNSAPDKSGLPSDRFSAERTGGSVSTLTIQRTQQEDSAVYLCASSLALAGDIYEQFFGPGTRLTVL.

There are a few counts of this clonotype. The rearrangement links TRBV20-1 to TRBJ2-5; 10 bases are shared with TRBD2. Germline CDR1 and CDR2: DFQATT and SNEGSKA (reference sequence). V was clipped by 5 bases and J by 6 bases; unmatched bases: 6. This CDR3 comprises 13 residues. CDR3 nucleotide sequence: TGCAGTGCTTTACTAGCGGGGATACAGACCCAGTACTTC. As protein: CSALLAGIQTQYF.

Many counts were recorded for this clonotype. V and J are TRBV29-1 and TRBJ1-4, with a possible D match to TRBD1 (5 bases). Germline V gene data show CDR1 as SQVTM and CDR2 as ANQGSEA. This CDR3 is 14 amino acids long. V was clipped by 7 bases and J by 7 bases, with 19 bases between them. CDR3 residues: CSARLTAGGEKLFF. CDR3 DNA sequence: TGCAGCGCCCGATTGACGGCGGGGGGTGAAAAACTGTTTTTT.

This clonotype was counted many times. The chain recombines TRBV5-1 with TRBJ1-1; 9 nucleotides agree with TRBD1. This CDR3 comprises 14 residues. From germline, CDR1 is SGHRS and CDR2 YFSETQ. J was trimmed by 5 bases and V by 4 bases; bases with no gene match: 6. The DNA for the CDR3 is TGCGCCAGCAGCCTTAAGGGACAGGGAACTGAAGCTTTCTTT. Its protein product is CASSLKGQGTEAFF. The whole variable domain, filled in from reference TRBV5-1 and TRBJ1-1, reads KAGVTQTPRYLIKTRGQQVTLSCSPISGHRSVSWYQQTPGQGLQFLFEYFSETQRNKGNFPGRFSGRQFSNSRSEMNVSTLELGDSALYLCASSLKGQGTEAFFGQGTRLTVV.

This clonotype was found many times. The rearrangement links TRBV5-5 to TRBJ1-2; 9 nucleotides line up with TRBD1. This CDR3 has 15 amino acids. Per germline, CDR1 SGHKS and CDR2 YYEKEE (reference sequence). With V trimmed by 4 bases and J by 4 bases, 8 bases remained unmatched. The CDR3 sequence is CASSGGTGPPYGYTF. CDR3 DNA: TGTGCCAGCAGCGGCGGGACAGGGCCCCCCTATGGCTACACCTTC.

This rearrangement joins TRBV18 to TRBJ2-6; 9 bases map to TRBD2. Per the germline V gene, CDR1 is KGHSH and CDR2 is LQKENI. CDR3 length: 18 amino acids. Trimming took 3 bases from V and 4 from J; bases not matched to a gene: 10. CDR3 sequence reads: CASSPIRAGGGGANVLTF. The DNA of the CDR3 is TGTGCCAGCTCACCGATACGAGCGGGGGGAGGAGGGGCCAACGTCCTGACTTTC.

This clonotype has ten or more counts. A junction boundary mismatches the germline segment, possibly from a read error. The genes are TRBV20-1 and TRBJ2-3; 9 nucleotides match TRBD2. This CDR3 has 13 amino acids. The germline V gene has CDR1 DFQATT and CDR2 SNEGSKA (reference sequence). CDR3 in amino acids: CSATRAGGRGGFF. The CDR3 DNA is TGCAGTGCTACCCGGGCCGGCGGGCGGGGGGGTTTTTTT.

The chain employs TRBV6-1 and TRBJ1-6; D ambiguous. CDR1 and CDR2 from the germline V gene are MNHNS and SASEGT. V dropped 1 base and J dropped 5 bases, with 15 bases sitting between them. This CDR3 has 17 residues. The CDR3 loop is CASSEEHLEADNSPLHF. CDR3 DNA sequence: TGTGCCAGCAGTGAAGAACACCTGGAGGCCGATAATTCACCCCTCCACTTT.

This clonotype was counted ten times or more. The CDR3 nucleotides are TGTGCCAGCAGCCAATATAAGAGGGGAAACAATGAGCAGTTCTTC. Its protein product is CASSQYKRGNNEQFF. The chain joins TRBV16 to TRBJ2-1, with D perhaps given as TRBD1 or TRBD2 (5 bases each). The CDR3 consists of 15 residues. Trimming took off 1 base at V and 5 bases at J, with 12 bases between the two ends. CDR1 KGHSY and CDR2 FQNENV come from the germline V gene. The full variable domain, completed using reference TRBV16 and TRBJ2-1, is GEEVAQTPKHLVRGEGQKAKLYCAPIKGHSYVFWYQQVLKNEFKFLISFQNENVFDETGMPKERFSAKCLPNSPCSLEIQATKLEDSAVYFCASSQYKRGNNEQFFGPGTRLTVL.

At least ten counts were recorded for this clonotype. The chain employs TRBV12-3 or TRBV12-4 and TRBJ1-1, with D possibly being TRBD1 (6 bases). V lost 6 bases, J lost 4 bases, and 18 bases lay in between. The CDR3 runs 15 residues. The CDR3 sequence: CASSRLEGVGTEAFF. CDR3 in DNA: TGTGCCAGCAGCAGACTTGAGGGGGTCGGCACTGAAGCTTTCTTT.

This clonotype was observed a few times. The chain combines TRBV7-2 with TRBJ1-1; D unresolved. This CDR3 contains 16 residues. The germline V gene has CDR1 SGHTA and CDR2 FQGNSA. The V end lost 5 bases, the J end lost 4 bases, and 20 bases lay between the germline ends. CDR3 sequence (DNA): TGTGCCAGCAGCCCCAGCGATTTCAGCTATGTCACTGAAGCTTTCTTT. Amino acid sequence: CASSPSDFSYVTEAFF.

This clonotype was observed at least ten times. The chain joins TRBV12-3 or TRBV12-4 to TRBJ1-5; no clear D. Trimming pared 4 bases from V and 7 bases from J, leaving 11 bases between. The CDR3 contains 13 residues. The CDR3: CASSSQIYQPQHF. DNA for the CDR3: TGTGCCAGCAGTTCCCAGATCTACCAGCCCCAGCATTTT.

CDR3 loop: CASSEDREETQYF. The CDR3 DNA sequence: TGTGCCAGCAGCGAGGACAGGGAAGAGACCCAGTACTTC. The V call is TRBV2, the J call TRBJ2-5; TRBD1 aligns across 8 bases. Per the germline V gene, CDR1 is SNHLY and CDR2 is FYNNEI. This CDR3 region has 13 residues. V trimming: 6 bases; J trimming: 3 bases; junction bases outside the gene matches: 3.

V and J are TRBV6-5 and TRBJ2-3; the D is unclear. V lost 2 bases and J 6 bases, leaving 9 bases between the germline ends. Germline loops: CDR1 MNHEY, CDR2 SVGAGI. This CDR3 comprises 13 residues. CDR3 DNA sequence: TGTGCCAGCAGTTACCGACGACTTGATACGCAGTATTTT. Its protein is CASSYRRLDTQYF.

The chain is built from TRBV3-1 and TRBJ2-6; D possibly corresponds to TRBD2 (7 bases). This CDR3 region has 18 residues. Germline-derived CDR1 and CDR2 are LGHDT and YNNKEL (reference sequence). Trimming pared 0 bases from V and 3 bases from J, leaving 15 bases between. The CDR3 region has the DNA TGTGCCAGCAGCCAAGATAAAGGGGGGGCAAGTGGGGCCAACGTCCTGACTTTC. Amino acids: CASSQDKGGASGANVLTF.

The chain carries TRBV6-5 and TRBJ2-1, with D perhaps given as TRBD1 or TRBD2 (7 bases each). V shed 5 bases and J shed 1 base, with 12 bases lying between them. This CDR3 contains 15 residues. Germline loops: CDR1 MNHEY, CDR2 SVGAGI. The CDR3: CASSRQGGSYNEQFF. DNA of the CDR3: TGTGCCAGCAGTAGACAGGGAGGGTCCTACAATGAGCAGTTCTTC.

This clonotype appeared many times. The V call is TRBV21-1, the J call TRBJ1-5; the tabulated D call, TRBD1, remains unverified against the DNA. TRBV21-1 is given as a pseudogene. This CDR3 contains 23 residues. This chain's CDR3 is CASSKEELGTGAKGTRSNQPQHF. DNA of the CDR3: TGTGCCAGCAGCAAAGAGGAGTTGGGGACAGGGGCGAAAGGGACCCGGTCAAATCAGCCCCAGCATTTT.